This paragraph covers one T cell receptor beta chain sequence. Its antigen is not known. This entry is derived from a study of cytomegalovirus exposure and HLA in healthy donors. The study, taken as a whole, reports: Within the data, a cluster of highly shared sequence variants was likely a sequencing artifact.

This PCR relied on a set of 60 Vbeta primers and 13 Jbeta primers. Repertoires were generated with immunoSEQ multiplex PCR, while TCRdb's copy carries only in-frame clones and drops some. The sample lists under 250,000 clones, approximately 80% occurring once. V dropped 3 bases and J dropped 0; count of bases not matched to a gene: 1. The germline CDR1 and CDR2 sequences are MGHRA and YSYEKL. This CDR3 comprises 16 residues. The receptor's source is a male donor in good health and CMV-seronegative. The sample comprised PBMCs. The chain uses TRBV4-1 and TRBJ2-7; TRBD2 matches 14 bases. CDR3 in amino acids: CASSHGLAGGSYEQYF. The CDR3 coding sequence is TGCGCCAGCAGCCATGGACTAGCGGGAGGCTCCTACGAGCAGTACTTC.